This TCR beta chain came from a study of blood T cell repertoires in COVID-19. The length of the CDR3 is 14 residues. J was trimmed by 7 bases and V by 5 bases; bases with no gene match: 10. Germline V lookup: CDR1 SGHTA, CDR2 FQGTGA. This clone was found many times. Profiled with immunoSEQ multiplex PCR; TCRdb holds only in-frame clones, not every one. The top ten hold around a fifth of the sample, which has about 70,000 clones, under 85% seen once. Sequencing was done on a sample of peripheral blood. This sequence originates from a man in his sixties or seventies with acute or convalescent COVID-19. This sequence joins TRBV7-3 and TRBJ2-7; the match to TRBD2 covers 8 bases. The CDR3 nucleotides are TGTGCCAGCAGCCCAGGAGCGGGAGAGTATGAGCAGTACTTC. Translation: CASSPGAGEYEQYF.